Listed below are T cell receptor beta chains from one sample, sequenced in a study of identical twins. TCRdb re-analysed the 5' RACE reads in MiXCR, keeping a single row per CDR3 protein. Here the sample spans approximately 600,000 distinct CDR3 sequences, nearly 10% being singletons. Another study also made use of these data, one on yellow fever vaccine responses in identical twins.

Sequencing input: PBMCs. The origin of the receptors is a woman between 18 and 30 years old in good health. The CDR3 runs from the conserved cysteine through the conserved F or W. A D gene is named only where the DNA matches it firmly. Where a row states a size, it is once, few, many or the class of an expanded clone; other rows omit it.

v_call: TRBV4-2; j_call: TRBJ2-3; clone_size: many; d_call: -; cdr3_nt: TGTGCCAGCAGCCAAGATGGGTCGGGGACCACAGATACGCAGTATTTT; cdr3_aa: CASSQDGSGTTDTQYF
v_call: TRBV6-5; j_call: TRBJ2-7; clone_size: few; d_call: -; cdr3_nt: TGTGCCAGCAGTTACTCCGGGGGACAAGTTTACGAGCAGTACTTC; cdr3_aa: CASSYSGGQVYEQYF
v_call: TRBV2; j_call: TRBJ2-5; clone_size: many; d_call: -; cdr3_nt: TGTGCCAGCAGGGGGCAGGGGATTGCGGAGACCCAGTACTTC; cdr3_aa: CASRGQGIAETQYF
v_call: TRBV7-2; j_call: TRBJ2-3; clone_size: few; d_call: -; cdr3_nt: TGTGCCAGCAGCTATTACCCCCCAGATACGCAGTATTTT; cdr3_aa: CASSYYPPDTQYF
v_call: TRBV28; j_call: TRBJ1-3; clone_size: many; d_call: TRBD1; cdr3_nt: TGTGCCAGCAGCCCAAGACAGGGGGTATCGGGAAACACCATATATTTT; cdr3_aa: CASSPRQGVSGNTIYF
v_call: TRBV27; j_call: TRBJ1-1; clone_size: -; d_call: -; cdr3_nt: TGTGCCAGCAGTTTACAAGCTGGGGACACTGAAGCTTTCTTT; cdr3_aa: CASSLQAGDTEAFF
v_call: TRBV6-2/TRBV6-3; j_call: TRBJ2-7; clone_size: once; d_call: -; cdr3_nt: TGTGCCAGCAGTCCCAGGGGCCTTAGCTCCTACGAGCAGTACTTC; cdr3_aa: CASSPRGLSSYEQYF
v_call: TRBV20-1; j_call: TRBJ2-3; clone_size: many; d_call: -; cdr3_nt: TGCAGTGCTAATCTTGACAATACGCAGTATTTT; cdr3_aa: CSANLDNTQYF
v_call: TRBV14; j_call: TRBJ2-7; clone_size: -; d_call: -; cdr3_nt: TGTGCCAGCAGCTTCGGTCCGGGGACCTCCTACGAGCAGTACTTC; cdr3_aa: CASSFGPGTSYEQYF
v_call: TRBV11-3; j_call: TRBJ2-1; clone_size: -; d_call: -; cdr3_nt: TGTGCCAGCAGCCCCTGGACTGGCGAGCAGTTCTTC; cdr3_aa: CASSPWTGEQFF
v_call: TRBV7-9; j_call: TRBJ2-3; clone_size: few; d_call: TRBD2; cdr3_nt: TGTGCCAGCAGCTTGGGGACTAGCCTTTCGGATACGCAGTATTTT; cdr3_aa: CASSLGTSLSDTQYF
v_call: TRBV14; j_call: TRBJ2-7; clone_size: few; d_call: -; cdr3_nt: TGTGCCAGCAGCCCGAGAGGGGGGGGACTGTTTCCCTACGAGCAGTACTTC; cdr3_aa: CASSPRGGGLFPYEQYF
v_call: TRBV20-1; j_call: TRBJ1-5; clone_size: -; d_call: -; cdr3_nt: TGCAGTGCTAGAGATCGGCCGGGATGGCCCCAGCATTTT; cdr3_aa: CSARDRPGWPQHF
v_call: TRBV6-1; j_call: TRBJ1-6; clone_size: many; d_call: -; cdr3_nt: TGTGCCAGTCATACAGGGTCGGCCCTTAATTCACCCCTCCACTTT; cdr3_aa: CASHTGSALNSPLHF
v_call: TRBV6-5; j_call: TRBJ1-2; clone_size: few; d_call: -; cdr3_nt: TGTGCCAGCACCGACGGGGGAGGCTACACCTTC; cdr3_aa: CASTDGGGYTF
v_call: TRBV10-3; j_call: TRBJ1-2; clone_size: many; d_call: -; cdr3_nt: TGTGCCATCAGTGAGGCAGCGTTCTATGGCTACACCTTC; cdr3_aa: CAISEAAFYGYTF
v_call: TRBV5-4; j_call: TRBJ2-3; clone_size: -; d_call: TRBD2; cdr3_nt: TGTGCCAGCAGCTTGACGGGGGGGCCCCCAGATACGCAGTATTTT; cdr3_aa: CASSLTGGPPDTQYF
v_call: TRBV7-9; j_call: TRBJ2-5; clone_size: -; d_call: -; cdr3_nt: TGTGCCAGCAGCTTATCAGGGGCTGAGACCCAGTACTTC; cdr3_aa: CASSLSGAETQYF
v_call: TRBV4-3; j_call: TRBJ1-6; clone_size: many; d_call: TRBD1; cdr3_nt: TGCGCCAGCGGGAGGACAGGGGCTGAGTCACCCCTCCACTTT; cdr3_aa: CASGRTGAESPLHF
v_call: TRBV7-3; j_call: TRBJ2-3; clone_size: many; d_call: -; cdr3_nt: TGTGCCAGCAGCTTAGGAGGCCCTGGGGGAGATACGCAGTATTTT; cdr3_aa: CASSLGGPGGDTQYF
v_call: TRBV28; j_call: TRBJ2-6; clone_size: -; d_call: -; cdr3_nt: TGTGCCAGCAGTTTAAAGAACTCTGGGGCCAACGTCCTGACTTTC; cdr3_aa: CASSLKNSGANVLTF
v_call: TRBV20-1; j_call: TRBJ1-2; clone_size: -; d_call: -; cdr3_nt: TGCAGTGCTAGAGCAGGGTCTAACTATGGCTACACCTTC; cdr3_aa: CSARAGSNYGYTF
v_call: TRBV4-1; j_call: TRBJ1-5; clone_size: -; d_call: -; cdr3_nt: TGCGCCAGCAGCCAAGATACGGCAGGGGATCAGCCCCAGCATTTT; cdr3_aa: CASSQDTAGDQPQHF
v_call: TRBV11-2; j_call: TRBJ2-1; clone_size: many; d_call: TRBD2; cdr3_nt: TGTGCCAGCAGCTCGGAGACTAGCCGATCCTACAATGAGCAGTTCTTC; cdr3_aa: CASSSETSRSYNEQFF
v_call: TRBV24-1; j_call: TRBJ2-2; clone_size: many; d_call: TRBD1; cdr3_nt: TGTGCCACAAACAGGGGGAGTAGCACCGGGGAGCTGTTTTTT; cdr3_aa: CATNRGSSTGELFF
v_call: TRBV4-3; j_call: TRBJ1-2; clone_size: many; d_call: -; cdr3_nt: TGCGCCAGCAGCCAAGATCGATCCGGGCTCTACACCTTC; cdr3_aa: CASSQDRSGLYTF
v_call: TRBV6-1; j_call: TRBJ1-5; clone_size: few; d_call: -; cdr3_nt: TGTGCCAGCAGAGCGGATCAGCCCCAGCATTTT; cdr3_aa: CASRADQPQHF
v_call: TRBV12-3/TRBV12-4; j_call: TRBJ2-1; clone_size: few; d_call: -; cdr3_nt: TGTGCCAGCAGAGACAGCGATTACAATGAGCAGTTCTTC; cdr3_aa: CASRDSDYNEQFF
v_call: TRBV27; j_call: TRBJ2-3; clone_size: -; d_call: -; cdr3_nt: TGTGCCAGCAGTTTATGGGTCAGGGGAACTAGCACAGATACGCAGTATTTT; cdr3_aa: CASSLWVRGTSTDTQYF
v_call: TRBV6-2/TRBV6-3; j_call: TRBJ2-5; clone_size: few; d_call: TRBD1; cdr3_nt: TGTGCCAGCAGTTCCGTTCAGGGGGCCGGGACCCAGTACTTC; cdr3_aa: CASSSVQGAGTQYF
v_call: TRBV2; j_call: TRBJ1-6; clone_size: -; d_call: -; cdr3_nt: TGTGCCAGCAACGAGTACCGCGATAATTCACCCCTCCACTTT; cdr3_aa: CASNEYRDNSPLHF
v_call: TRBV11-2; j_call: TRBJ2-6; clone_size: -; d_call: TRBD2; cdr3_nt: TGTGCCAGCAGCACCGGGACTAGACAGTCTGGGGCCAACGTCCTGACTTTC; cdr3_aa: CASSTGTRQSGANVLTF
v_call: TRBV9; j_call: TRBJ2-7; clone_size: many; d_call: -; cdr3_nt: -; cdr3_aa: CASSTSGQGPYEQYF
v_call: TRBV10-3; j_call: TRBJ2-2; clone_size: few; d_call: -; cdr3_nt: TGTGCCATCAGTGGATGGGGGAAGAACACCGGGGAGCTGTTTTTT; cdr3_aa: CAISGWGKNTGELFF
v_call: TRBV29-1; j_call: TRBJ2-7; clone_size: -; d_call: TRBD1; cdr3_nt: TGCAGCGCCCGGGGCGGGACAGGGATCTACGAGCAGTACTTC; cdr3_aa: CSARGGTGIYEQYF
v_call: TRBV7-6; j_call: TRBJ2-1; clone_size: -; d_call: -; cdr3_nt: TGTGCCAGCAGCCCCTCGGTAGCGGTCGAGCAGTTCTTC; cdr3_aa: CASSPSVAVEQFF
v_call: TRBV5-1; j_call: TRBJ2-5; clone_size: many; d_call: TRBD1; cdr3_nt: TGCGCCAGCAGCTCTGACAGGGGGCTAGAGACCCAGTACTTC; cdr3_aa: CASSSDRGLETQYF
v_call: TRBV15; j_call: TRBJ2-7; clone_size: -; d_call: -; cdr3_nt: TGTGCCACCAGCAGAGATCCGGCAGGCGAGCAGTACTTC; cdr3_aa: CATSRDPAGEQYF
v_call: TRBV4-3; j_call: TRBJ2-7; clone_size: few; d_call: TRBD2; cdr3_nt: TGCGCCAGCAGCCAAGATAGGGGAACTAGCGGGCTCGCGGCGTACTTC; cdr3_aa: CASSQDRGTSGLAAYF
v_call: TRBV20-1; j_call: TRBJ2-5; clone_size: -; d_call: TRBD2; cdr3_nt: TGCAGTCCGGGGGGGGGCTTAGAGACCCAGTACTTC; cdr3_aa: CSPGGGLETQYF
v_call: TRBV28; j_call: TRBJ2-7; clone_size: -; d_call: -; cdr3_nt: TGTGCCAGCAACCCGCCGGACGGTTACGAGCAGTACTTC; cdr3_aa: CASNPPDGYEQYF
v_call: TRBV7-8; j_call: TRBJ2-3; clone_size: few; d_call: TRBD2; cdr3_nt: TGTGCCAGCAGCGCCAATCACTACGCGGGGGGAGTCTCAGATACGCAGTATTTT; cdr3_aa: CASSANHYAGGVSDTQYF
v_call: TRBV29-1; j_call: TRBJ2-5; clone_size: -; d_call: -; cdr3_nt: TGCAGCGTCTCAGGGGGGGGAGCGGAGACCCAGTACTTC; cdr3_aa: CSVSGGGAETQYF
v_call: TRBV4-1; j_call: TRBJ2-7; clone_size: many; d_call: -; cdr3_nt: TGCGCCAGCAGCCAAGACCTGAGCTCCTACGAGCAGTACTTC; cdr3_aa: CASSQDLSSYEQYF
v_call: TRBV7-9; j_call: TRBJ1-4; clone_size: few; d_call: -; cdr3_nt: TGTGCCAGCAGATTTGTTGGGGAAAAACTGTTTTTT; cdr3_aa: CASRFVGEKLFF
v_call: TRBV27; j_call: TRBJ2-1; clone_size: many; d_call: -; cdr3_nt: TGTGCCAGCGCTTCTGCGGGACCGACATACAATGAGCAGTTCTTC; cdr3_aa: CASASAGPTYNEQFF
v_call: TRBV7-8; j_call: TRBJ2-7; clone_size: few; d_call: -; cdr3_nt: TGTGCCAGCAGCTTAGCTGGTCCGGTGGGGTACGAGCAGTACTTC; cdr3_aa: CASSLAGPVGYEQYF
v_call: TRBV11-2; j_call: TRBJ2-5; clone_size: few; d_call: TRBD2; cdr3_nt: TGTGCCAGCAGCTTAGATAGCGGGATGAGAGAGACCCAGTACTTC; cdr3_aa: CASSLDSGMRETQYF
v_call: TRBV15; j_call: TRBJ2-2; clone_size: many; d_call: -; cdr3_nt: TGTGCCACCAGCAGGCTCAGGGGCACAAACACCGGGGAGCTGTTTTTT; cdr3_aa: CATSRLRGTNTGELFF
v_call: TRBV27; j_call: TRBJ2-1; clone_size: few; d_call: TRBD1; cdr3_nt: TGTGCCAGCACGGACAGGGGGTCCTACAATGAGCAGTTCTTC; cdr3_aa: CASTDRGSYNEQFF
v_call: TRBV7-2; j_call: TRBJ2-5; clone_size: -; d_call: -; cdr3_nt: TGTGCCAGCAGCTTAAGTTCTTCTGGGACCCCTCAAGAGACCCAGTACTTC; cdr3_aa: CASSLSSSGTPQETQYF
v_call: TRBV7-9; j_call: TRBJ2-2; clone_size: many; d_call: -; cdr3_nt: TGTGCCAGCAGACGACAGCTCGGGGAGCTGTTTTTT; cdr3_aa: CASRRQLGELFF
v_call: TRBV11-1; j_call: TRBJ2-3; clone_size: many; d_call: TRBD2; cdr3_nt: TGTGCCAGCAGCTTAGCTCTCCTAGCGGGGGATCTCACAGATACGCAGTATTTT; cdr3_aa: CASSLALLAGDLTDTQYF
v_call: TRBV4-3; j_call: TRBJ2-1; clone_size: -; d_call: TRBD2; cdr3_nt: TGCGCCAGCAGCCCCGGTCGGGGACTAGCCTCGAGTAGGGACAATGAGCAGTTCTTC; cdr3_aa: CASSPGRGLASSRDNEQFF